Below are 26 T cell receptor beta chains sequenced from a single sample in a study of T cells in women clearing cervical HPV infection. Method: immunoSEQ multiplex PCR; TCRdb's copy keeps in-frame clones and lacks some. With 25,000 to 35,000 clones in the sample, the ten largest clones hold 7.8%. The source material was blood buffy coat. These receptors originate from a woman aged 18 to 75 with a cervical HPV16 infection that either progressed to CIN3+ or cleared (not recorded which).

As for this clone: From the germline J gene comes the end of the CDR3, since the read stops 3 residues before it. J is TRBJ2-2 and V is TRBV30; D remains unclear. CDR1 GTSNPN and CDR2 SVGIG come from the germline V gene (reference sequence). V dropped 0 bases and J dropped 0 bases, with 5 bases sitting between them. The CDR3 totals 14 residues. Incomplete CDR3 DNA: TGTGCCTGGAGTGTACTCGCGAACACCGGGGAG. This gives the protein CAWSVLANTGE. The full CDR3 is CAWSVLANTGELFF.

On this clone: The read finishes 3 residues shy of the CDR3 end, and the germline J gene is used to complete it. This chain joins TRBV19 and TRBJ1-2; the D gene is possibly TRBD1 (5 bases). The CDR3 covers 13 residues. The germline V gene encodes CDR1 LNHDA and CDR2 SQIVND (reference sequence). Incomplete CDR3 DNA: TGTGCCAGTAGTATGGGGCGCCAGGACGAC. Encoded protein: CASSMGRQDD. From start to end, the CDR3 is CASSMGRQDDYTF.

As for this clone: Read coverage stops 3 residues before the CDR3 terminus; the germline J gene supplies the remainder. V usage is TRBV7-2 and J usage is TRBJ1-5; D call uncertain. V was shortened by 2 bases and J by 3 bases, with 11 bases between the two germline ends. CDR3 length: 15 residues. From germline, CDR1 is SGHTA and CDR2 FQGNSA. The CDR3 sequence: CASSLRAGFNQPQHF. The sequenced part of the CDR3 DNA is TGTGCCAGCAGCTTACGCGCAGGTTTCAATCAGCCC.

On this clone itself: The read terminates 3 residues ahead of where the CDR3 ends, so the germline J gene completes it. This chain uses TRBV28 with TRBJ1-6, with D possibly being TRBD1 (6 bases). Deletions cut 6 bases from V and 3 bases from J, with 15 bases between. The CDR3 contains 16 residues. Per germline, CDR1 MDHEN and CDR2 SYDVKM. The sequenced part of the CDR3 DNA is TGTGCCAGCAGCCCAACAGGGTTGGGCTATAATTCACCC. Translated: CASSPTGLGYNSP. The CDR3 as a whole reads CASSPTGLGYNSPLHF. Full variable domain (missing parts from reference TRBV28 and TRBJ1-6): DVKVTQSSRYLVKRTGEKVFLECVQDMDHENMFWYRQDPGLGLRLIYFSYDVKMKEKGDIPEGYSVSREKKERFSLILESASTNQTSMYLCASSPTGLGYNSPLHFGNGTRLTVT.

By frequency, this clone is medium-sized (0.01 to 0.1%). With the read ending 3 residues before the CDR3 end, the germline J gene is used to fill in that end. The chain has TRBV5-1 and TRBJ1-6; D is perhaps TRBD1 (6 bases). Trimming took off 4 bases at V and 0 bases at J, with 17 bases between the two ends. The CDR3 runs 18 residues. The germline CDR1 and CDR2 sequences are SGHRS and YFSETQ. The DNA read from the CDR3 is TGCGCCAGCAGCCCTCAGACAGGCCCGAGCTCCTATAATTCACCC. This codes for CASSPQTGPSSYNSP. The entire CDR3 protein is CASSPQTGPSSYNSPLHF.

A remark on this clone: The CDR3 end falls 3 residues outside the read, so it is completed with the germline J gene. This chain links TRBV7-2 with TRBJ1-2; 9 bases map to TRBD1. The CDR3 contains 15 residues. Germline values: CDR1 SGHTA, CDR2 FQGNSA. CDR3 bases read: TGTGCCAGCAGCACCTCCGGGACAGGGTTTTACGAC. This sequence encodes CASSTSGTGFYD. The entire CDR3 protein reads CASSTSGTGFYDYTF.

Concerning this clone itself: The read ends 3 residues early relative to the CDR3; the germline J gene fills the gap. The chain has TRBV20-1 and TRBJ1-5; a weak D match, TRBD1 (5 bases). Trimming left V 2 bases short and J 3 bases short, with 11 bases between. The CDR3 extends over 14 amino acids. Per germline, CDR1 DFQATT and CDR2 SNEGSKA (reference sequence). The CDR3 region is CSARKAGHNQPQHF. CDR3 DNA (partial): TGCAGTGCTAGAAAAGCGGGGCACAATCAGCCC.

Comment on this clone: The sequence runs out 3 residues before the end of the CDR3; the remainder is reconstructed from the germline J gene. The chain recombines TRBV5-5 with TRBJ1-4; D is unclear. CDR3 length equals 14 residues. The germline gives CDR1 SGHKS, CDR2 YYEKEE (reference sequence). V dropped 1 base and J dropped 6 bases, with 10 bases sitting between them. Partial CDR3 DNA: TGTGCCAGCAGCTTGAGGCCGAGGGATGAAAAA. Translation: CASSLRPRDEK. The entire CDR3 protein is CASSLRPRDEKLFF.

A remark on this clone: The read ends 3 residues shy of where the CDR3 ends; the end is completed using the germline J gene. V and J are TRBV7-9 and TRBJ1-2; D is possibly TRBD1 (5 bases). The CDR3 is made up of 12 amino acids. The V end was cut by 3 bases, the J end by 7 bases, with 9 bases between. The germline V gene encodes CDR1 SEHNR and CDR2 FQNEAQ (reference sequence). CDR3 residues: CASSFGRAGYTF. The sequenced part of the CDR3 DNA is TGTGCCAGCAGCTTCGGCAGGGCTGGC.

In the case of this clone: The read finishes 3 residues shy of the CDR3 end, and the germline J gene is used to complete it. V gene TRBV9 combines with J gene TRBJ2-5; tentatively, D is TRBD1 (6 bases). V lost 1 base and J 2 bases, leaving 9 bases between the germline ends. The germline gives CDR1 SGDLS, CDR2 YYNGEE. The CDR3 sequence is 14 residues long. The CDR3 protein is CASSVTGWQETQYF. The sequenced CDR3 bases are TGTGCCAGCAGCGTAACAGGGTGGCAAGAGACC.

For this clone: The read ends 3 residues shy of where the CDR3 ends; the end is completed using the germline J gene. The rearrangement links TRBV19 to TRBJ2-3; D may be TRBD1 (6 bases). CDR3 length: 16 residues. V shed 10 bases and J shed 4 bases, with 24 bases lying between them. Germline-derived CDR1 and CDR2 are LNHDA and SQIVND (reference sequence). The CDR3 protein is CATQVRGTRGSDTQYF. The CDR3 DNA, read in part, is TGTGCCACCCAAGTAAGGGGGACGAGGGGCTCAGATACG.

Turning to this clone: The CDR3 end falls 3 residues outside the read, so it is completed with the germline J gene. V is TRBV16 and J is TRBJ1-2; 9 nucleotides match TRBD1. Germline CDR1 reads KGHSY; CDR2 reads FQNENV. The V and J ends lost 2 bases and 4 bases, in that order; junction bases with no gene match: 8. This CDR3 spans 16 amino acids. The sequenced part of the CDR3 DNA is TGTGCCAGCAGCCAAAGGACAGGGGTGGAATTCTATGGC. This translates into CASSQRTGVEFYG. The full-length CDR3 reads as CASSQRTGVEFYGYTF.

For this clone: The CDR3 end lies 3 residues beyond the end of the read and is filled in from the germline J gene. The genes are TRBV7-7 and TRBJ2-2; D remains ambiguous. The germline V and J ends were trimmed by 5 bases and 7 bases, with 14 bases remaining between them. CDR3 length: 14 residues. Germline V gene sequence: CDR1 SSHAT, CDR2 FNYEAQ (reference sequence). The CDR3 DNA, read in part, is TGTGCCAGCAGCCCTCACACGAAGGGCGGGGAG. It is translated as CASSPHTKGGE. From start to end, the CDR3 is CASSPHTKGGELFF.

Comments on this clone: The missing CDR3 end, 3 residues past where the read stops, is filled in from the germline J gene. This chain joins TRBV7-3 and TRBJ1-1, with 9 bases lining up with TRBD1. Germline CDR1 SGHTA, CDR2 FQGTGA. Trimming cost V 5 bases and J 5 bases; bases outside gene matches: 3. The CDR3 has 13 residues. CDR3: CASSPGQGTEAFF. Partial CDR3 DNA: TGTGCCAGCAGCCCAGGACAGGGGACTGAA. Filled out from reference TRBV7-3 and TRBJ1-1, the complete variable domain reads GAGVSQTPSNKVTEKGKYVELRCDPISGHTALYWYRQSLGQGPEFLIYFQGTGAADDSGLPNDRFFAVRPEGSVSTLKIQRTERGDSAVYLCASSPGQGTEAFFGQGTRLTVV.

Notes on this clone: The DNA ends 3 residues before the CDR3 does, and the rest of the CDR3 is filled in from the germline J gene. This chain uses TRBV12-3 or TRBV12-4 with TRBJ2-7; D may be TRBD2 (5 bases). This CDR3 has 14 amino acids. V was clipped by 5 bases and J by 1 base, with 12 bases between them. CDR3 amino acids: CASSSGATSYEQYF. CDR3 DNA (partial): TGTGCCAGCAGTAGCGGAGCCACTTCCTACGAG.

For this clone: With the read ending 3 residues before the CDR3 end, the germline J gene is used to fill in that end. The V call is TRBV2, the J call TRBJ1-2; D is unclear. Germline CDR1 and CDR2: SNHLY and FYNNEI. The CDR3 is 13 amino acids. The sequenced part of the CDR3 DNA is TGTGCCAGCAGTGAAAGATTTACAGATACC. It yields the protein CASSERFTDT. The whole CDR3 region reads CASSERFTDTYTF.

A note on this clone: The read ends 3 residues before the CDR3 terminus; that terminus is restored from the germline J gene. V is TRBV10-2 and J is TRBJ2-7; D call uncertain. From germline, CDR1 is WSHSY and CDR2 SAAADI. CDR3 length: 14 residues. V was shortened by 3 bases and J by 3 bases, with 12 bases between the two germline ends. CDR3 sequence reads: CASSDPGLGYEQYF. The DNA read from the CDR3 is TGCGCCAGCAGTGACCCGGGTTTAGGCTACGAG.

This clone is deemed medium-sized by its frequency. The CDR3 loop reads CASSSGQGANEQYF. The part of the CDR3 DNA that was read is TGTGCCAGTAGTTCGGGACAGGGGGCGAACGAG. This rearrangement joins TRBV19 to TRBJ2-7; 12 bases map to TRBD1. The sequence runs out 3 residues before the end of the CDR3; the remainder is reconstructed from the germline J gene. V lost 5 bases, J lost 5 bases, and 4 bases stayed unmatched. CDR1 and CDR2 from the germline V gene are LNHDA and SQIVND (reference sequence). CDR3 size: 14 residues.

Points on this clone: The read gets to within 3 residues of the CDR3 end, and the germline J gene fills in the rest. This chain joins TRBV6-1 and TRBJ2-7; TRBD1 might be the D (6 bases). Germline V gene sequence: CDR1 MNHNS, CDR2 SASEGT. V was pared by 2 bases and J by 6 bases, with 26 bases between. CDR3 size: 18 residues. The CDR3 is CASSEWGVPGHSVGEQYF. The sequenced part of the CDR3 DNA is TGTGCCAGCAGTGAATGGGGCGTTCCGGGACACTCGGTTGGCGAG.

On this clone: The read ends 3 residues before the CDR3 terminus; that terminus is restored from the germline J gene. The V call is TRBV5-1, the J call TRBJ2-2; 8 nucleotides align to TRBD2. Germline V gene sequence: CDR1 SGHRS, CDR2 YFSETQ. Trimming took 0 bases from V and 6 from J; bases not matched to a gene: 4. The CDR3 consists of 15 residues. CDR3 loop: CASSLVYGGAGELFF. CDR3 DNA (partial): TGCGCCAGCAGCTTGGTGTACGGGGGGGCCGGGGAG.

In the case of this clone: Read coverage stops 3 residues before the CDR3 terminus; the germline J gene supplies the remainder. The rearrangement links TRBV5-4 to TRBJ1-2; TRBD1 matches at 8 bases. V trimming: 2 bases; J trimming: 4 bases; junction bases outside the gene matches: 4. CDR3 length: 14 amino acids. CDR1 and CDR2 (germline): SGHNT, YYREEE (reference sequence). Partial CDR3 DNA: TGTGCCAGCAGCTTTGGACAGGGAGGCTATGGC. Translation: CASSFGQGGYG. The whole CDR3 is CASSFGQGGYGYTF.

Of note for this clone: The read gets to within 3 residues of the CDR3 end, and the germline J gene fills in the rest. The chain combines TRBV29-1 with TRBJ2-1; 12 positions match TRBD2. CDR1 is SQVTM and CDR2 is ANQGSEA in the germline V gene. The CDR3 extends over 16 amino acids. V was clipped by 3 bases and J by 4 bases; unmatched bases: 7. The covered CDR3 bases are TGCAGCGTTGACGGACTAGCGGGGCTTTCTTACAATGAG. Amino acid sequence: CSVDGLAGLSYNE. The whole CDR3 protein reads CSVDGLAGLSYNEQFF.

Concerning this clone itself: The missing CDR3 end, 3 residues past where the read stops, is filled in from the germline J gene. The rearrangement uses TRBV20-1 and TRBJ1-4, with D possibly being TRBD1 (6 bases). The CDR3 has 14 amino acids. Per germline, CDR1 DFQATT and CDR2 SNEGSKA (reference sequence). The ends were cut back, 1 base at V and 5 bases at J, with 11 bases in the middle. The part of the CDR3 DNA that was read is TGCAGTGCTAGAGGGGCAGGGACAAATGAAAAA. Amino acids: CSARGAGTNEK. The whole CDR3 is CSARGAGTNEKLFF.

The covered CDR3 bases are TGTGCCAGCAGTGCGTCACAGGGGGGCTACGAG. Translation gives CASSASQGGYE. In full, the CDR3 reads CASSASQGGYEQYF. The rearrangement links TRBV6-1 to TRBJ2-7; 8 nucleotides line up with TRBD1. Read data end 3 residues before the CDR3 end; the end is taken from the germline J gene. V dropped 4 bases and J dropped 3; count of bases not matched to a gene: 5. Germline loops: CDR1 MNHNS, CDR2 SASEGT. The CDR3 is 14 residues long.

Note on this clone: With the read ending 3 residues before the CDR3 end, the germline J gene is used to fill in that end. This sequence joins TRBV20-1 and TRBJ2-3; D call uncertain. Looked up from germline, CDR1 is DFQATT and CDR2 is SNEGSKA (reference sequence). This CDR3 has 13 amino acids. The ends were cut back, 6 bases at V and 1 base at J, with 11 bases in the middle. The DNA read from the CDR3 is TGCAGTGCCCTACCATCGGGCACAGATACG. This codes for CSALPSGTDT. The complete CDR3 protein is CSALPSGTDTQYF.

Notes on this clone: Read data end 3 residues before the CDR3 end; the end is taken from the germline J gene. The chain couples TRBV2 to TRBJ2-7; 8 bases match TRBD2. The CDR3 extends over 14 amino acids. J lost 6 bases, V lost 4 bases, and 8 bases had no gene match. CDR1 is SNHLY and CDR2 is FYNNEI in the germline V gene. This CDR3 reads CASSVRRGAPEQYF. Incomplete CDR3 DNA: TGTGCCAGCAGTGTGAGGCGGGGGGCCCCCGAG.